Shown below are 30 T cell receptor beta chains from a single sample sequenced in a study of Graves' ophthalmopathy and Graves' hyperthyroidism. RNA transcripts were the template, and TCR beta CDR3 regions were amplified from them. Second-round multiplex PCR followed a first-round RT-PCR using HTBI primers. In TCRdb, the multiplex PCR reads were re-called with MiXCR into one record per CDR3 protein. The sample shows around 1,200,000 distinct CDR3 sequences, less than 45% of them seen only once. Sequenced input: peripheral blood or thyroid tissue (not recorded which). The receptors come from an adult man with Graves' hyperthyroidism.

Only a few counts were recorded for this clonotype. The V gene is TRBV7-8, the J gene TRBJ1-1; TRBD1 is a possible D gene (6 bases). The CDR3 has 14 amino acids. CDR1 is SGHVS, CDR2 FQNEAQ, per germline. V was pared by 7 bases and J by 8 bases, with 20 bases between. CDR3 coding DNA: TGTGCCAGCACGAGGGGGGCATCTCAGACAGAAGCTTTCTTT. It specifies CASTRGASQTEAFF.

The chain recombines TRBV12-3 or TRBV12-4 with TRBJ2-2; 9 bases are shared with TRBD1. This CDR3 spans 14 amino acids. With 8 bases clipped from V and 4 bases from J, the junction kept 5 bases outside the gene matches. The CDR3 here is CASSDRGSTGELFF. The DNA for the CDR3 is TGTGCCAGCTCGGACAGGGGTAGCACCGGGGAGCTGTTTTTT.

A word on this clonotype: A much larger clone is a single base away; this may be a read error. V and J are TRBV11-2 and TRBJ1-1; 11 positions match TRBD1. Looked up from germline, CDR1 is SGHAT and CDR2 is FQNNGV. The CDR3 extends over 13 amino acids. In DNA form, the CDR3 reads TGTGCCAGCAGCGGACAGGGGGCCACTGAAGCTTCCTTT. Its translation: CASSGQGATEASF.

This sequence joins TRBV2 and TRBJ1-2; tentatively, D is TRBD1 (5 bases). CDR3 length: 17 amino acids. Germline CDR1 and CDR2: SNHLY and FYNNEI. The V gene lost 5 bases and the J gene lost 0 bases, with 19 bases spanning the gap. Here the CDR3 DNA reads TGTGCCAGCAGTTTATTTTCTCAGGGCTTCTCTAACTATGGCTACACCTTC. Its protein is CASSLFSQGFSNYGYTF.

This clonotype was seen many times. The chain carries TRBV29-1 and TRBJ2-7, with 8 bases that match TRBD1. CDR1 SQVTM and CDR2 ANQGSEA come from the germline V gene. CDR3 length: 13 amino acids. After removal of 4 bases from V and 5 bases from J, the junction contained 7 bases not matched to a gene. The CDR3 here is CSVVKGQVNEQYF. The CDR3 bases are TGCAGCGTTGTTAAGGGACAGGTTAACGAGCAGTACTTC.

The chain combines TRBV7-8 with TRBJ2-7; 7 bases fit TRBD1. V shed 1 base and J 1 base; nucleotides not matched to a gene: 4. The germline V gene encodes CDR1 SGHVS and CDR2 FQNEAQ. This CDR3 comprises 15 residues. CDR3 DNA sequence: TGTGCCAGCAGCTTAGGAGTCAGGGGGTCCTACGAGCAGTACTTC. Protein: CASSLGVRGSYEQYF.

This clonotype was seen many times. This chain links TRBV12-3 or TRBV12-4 with TRBJ1-2, with D perhaps TRBD1 (5 bases). This CDR3 comprises 12 residues. The V and J ends lost 10 bases and 6 bases respectively, with 15 bases between them. The CDR3 DNA follows: TGTGCCACGGGGCGGGTTCCGGATGGCTACACCTTC. Amino acids: CATGRVPDGYTF.

This clonotype came up a few times. At one end, the junction sequence differs from germline, possibly due to a read error. J is TRBJ2-7 and V is TRBV12-3 or TRBV12-4, with D uncertain. There are 15 residues in the CDR3. CDR3 sequence reads: CASSYPGGASYEQYF. The DNA of the CDR3 is TGTGCCAGCAGTTATCCCGGCGGAGCCTCCTATGAGCAGTACTTC.

The chain couples TRBV5-1 to TRBJ2-5, with D unclear. The CDR3 has 15 amino acids. The V gene's germline CDR1 is SGHRS and CDR2 YFSETQ. Trimming stripped 4 bases from V and 2 bases from J, with 15 bases between. CDR3 nucleotide sequence: TGCGCCAGCAGCACGCTGGGCGGTACACAAGAGACCCAGTACTTC. Encoded protein: CASSTLGGTQETQYF. Together with reference TRBV5-1 and TRBJ2-5, the CDR3 gives the full variable domain: KAGVTQTPRYLIKTRGQQVTLSCSPISGHRSVSWYQQTPGQGLQFLFEYFSETQRNKGNFPGRFSGRQFSNSRSEMNVSTLELGDSALYLCASSTLGGTQETQYFGPGTRLLVL.

This clonotype was counted only a few times. The gene calls are TRBV20-1 and TRBJ2-6; D perhaps matches TRBD2 (6 bases). The germline V gene has CDR1 DFQATT and CDR2 SNEGSKA (reference sequence). The V end was cut by 6 bases, the J end by 14 bases, with 23 bases between. The CDR3 loop spans 14 amino acids. CDR3 residues: CSASEPGLPMILTF. As DNA, the CDR3 is TGCAGTGCCAGCGAACCGGGACTGCCGATGATCCTGACTTTC.

Only one count was recorded for this clonotype. The rearrangement joins TRBV25-1 to TRBJ1-2, with D tentatively TRBD1 (5 bases). Looked up from germline, CDR1 is MGHDK and CDR2 is SYGVNS. CDR3 length: 13 residues. V lost 6 bases and J 2 bases, leaving 10 bases between the germline ends. The DNA of the CDR3 is TGTGCCAGCAGGGAACAGGCGAACTATGGCTACACCTTC. This gives the protein CASREQANYGYTF.

This chain links TRBV7-9 with TRBJ2-7, with 7 bases identical to TRBD1. The CDR3 has 14 residues. Trimming removed 2 bases from V and 4 bases from J; junction bases left unmatched: 5. Germline lookup yields CDR1 SEHNR and CDR2 FQNEAQ (reference sequence). The CDR3 coding sequence is TGTGCCAGCAGCTTAACCCCGACAGGGTACGAGCAGTACTTC. It codes for CASSLTPTGYEQYF. The variable domain in full, completed from reference TRBV7-9 and TRBJ2-7, reads DTGVSQNPRHKITKRGQNVTFRCDPISEHNRLYWYRQTLGQGPEFLTYFQNEAQLEKSRLLSDRFSAERPKGSFSTLEIQRTEQGDSAMYLCASSLTPTGYEQYFGPGTRLTVT.

The V and J genes are TRBV10-3 and TRBJ2-2, with TRBD1 matching over 8 bases. This CDR3 comprises 16 residues. J was trimmed by 1 base and V by 2 bases; bases with no gene match: 3. CDR1 is ENHRY and CDR2 is SYGVKD in the germline V gene. The CDR3: CAISEVGTGNTGELFF. The DNA of the CDR3 is TGTGCCATCAGTGAGGTGGGGACAGGGAACACCGGGGAGCTGTTTTTT.

This clonotype has only a few counts. The chain combines TRBV19 with TRBJ1-1, with a tentative D call TRBD1 (5 bases). Trimming took off 3 bases at V and 7 bases at J, with 27 bases between the two ends. This CDR3 contains 18 residues. The germline V gene has CDR1 LNHDA and CDR2 SQIVND (reference sequence). CDR3 region: CASSIFGGARTWGGEAFF. The CDR3 bases are TGTGCCAGTAGTATCTTTGGAGGCGCCAGGACCTGGGGGGGTGAAGCTTTCTTT.

J is TRBJ2-5 and V is TRBV20-1, with 12 bases lining up with TRBD2. The V gene's germline CDR1 is DFQATT and CDR2 SNEGSKA (reference sequence). Trimming took 2 bases from V and 2 from J; bases not matched to a gene: 9. CDR3 length equals 17 residues. CDR3 protein: CSARPGLAGLSQETQYF. The CDR3 DNA sequence: TGCAGTGCTAGACCGGGACTAGCGGGTTTATCGCAAGAGACCCAGTACTTC.

Many counts were recorded for this clonotype. This chain connects TRBV12-3 or TRBV12-4 to TRBJ2-5; D gene ambiguous. Trimming stripped 3 bases from V and 5 bases from J, with 13 bases between. The CDR3 loop spans 14 amino acids. In nucleotides, the CDR3 is TGTGCCAGCAGTTTGGATAATAGCTTGGAGACCCAGTACTTC. This gives the protein CASSLDNSLETQYF.

This clonotype was counted a single time. The chain carries TRBV11-2 and TRBJ1-5; possibly TRBD1 for D (6 bases). CDR3 length: 15 residues. V lost 5 bases, J lost 5 bases, and 16 bases lay in between. Germline assignment: CDR1 SGHAT and CDR2 FQNNGV. The CDR3 coding sequence is TGTGCCAGCAGCACCCGGACAGTTTTTCATCAGCCCCAGCATTTT. Protein: CASSTRTVFHQPQHF.

This clonotype has a handful of counts. The CDR3 ends on some other residue instead of the conserved phenylalanine or tryptophan, so this is likely a read error. No DNA is shown, since the ends of the CDR3 on it are uncertain; the CDR3 is the one TCRdb lists. The chain links TRBV2 to TRBJ2-2; TRBD1 is taken as the D call from the table, unchecked against the DNA. Germline V gene sequence: CDR1 SNHLY, CDR2 FYNNEI. The CDR3 sequence runs 8 residues, both termini included. The CDR3 loop is CASSEGGS.

This chain uses TRBV5-6 with TRBJ1-5, with D unclear. Germline values: CDR1 SGHDT, CDR2 YYEEEE. Trimming removed 1 base from V and 6 bases from J, with 14 bases in between. The CDR3 contains 15 residues. The DNA for the CDR3 is TGTGCCAGCAGCTTGTTTAGTGAGGCGCGTCAGCCCCAGCATTTT. Translated: CASSLFSEARQPQHF.

This clonotype was observed at least ten times. V and J are TRBV10-2 and TRBJ1-6; 8 nucleotides align to TRBD1. With 1 base clipped from V and 7 bases from J, the junction kept 9 bases outside the gene matches. Germline values: CDR1 WSHSY, CDR2 SAAADI. This CDR3 spans 17 amino acids. CDR3 loop: CASSEFLLTGGNSPLHF. The CDR3 DNA is TGCGCCAGCAGTGAGTTCCTCCTCACAGGGGGAAATTCACCCCTCCACTTT.

This clonotype was recorded many times. For the CDR3, the DNA is TGCGCCAGCAGCTTGCGTGGACGGCGCACCGGGGAGCTGTTTTTT. This gives the protein CASSLRGRRTGELFF. This chain links TRBV5-1 with TRBJ2-2; D gene uncertain. The V and J ends lost 1 base and 4 bases respectively, with 11 bases between them. Per the germline V gene, CDR1 is SGHRS and CDR2 is YFSETQ. The CDR3 contains 15 residues.

V usage is TRBV6-6 and J usage is TRBJ1-5, with a possible D match to TRBD1 (6 bases). The V end was cut by 5 bases, the J end by 2 bases, with 10 bases between. CDR3 size: 14 residues. Germline CDR1 and CDR2: MNHNY and SVGAGI (reference sequence). In nucleotides, the CDR3 is TGTGCCAGCAGTCGGGACATTCGCAATCAGCCCCAGCATTTT. It codes for CASSRDIRNQPQHF.

The CDR3 protein is CASRPWNDEIGHQPQHF. In nucleotides, the CDR3 is TGTGCCAGCAGGCCTTGGAATGACGAAATAGGGCATCAGCCCCAGCATTTT. The rearrangement joins TRBV7-2 to TRBJ1-5; D remains ambiguous. This CDR3 region has 17 residues. Trimming shortened V by 6 bases and J by 5 bases, and 23 bases separated the two germline ends. Germline assignment: CDR1 SGHTA and CDR2 FQGNSA.

This clonotype was counted at least ten times. The V call is TRBV29-1, the J call TRBJ2-7; D is undetermined. V was trimmed by 7 bases and J by 3 bases, leaving 13 bases between them. The germline CDR1 and CDR2 sequences are SQVTM and ANQGSEA. CDR3 length: 12 residues. CDR3 in DNA: TGCAGCGCCGGGCCGAAAGGCTACGAGCAGTACTTC. It encodes CSAGPKGYEQYF.

In this sample, this clonotype turned up a few times. The J gene is TRBJ2-7, the V gene TRBV20-1; the match to TRBD2 covers 9 bases. This CDR3 comprises 15 residues. Germline values: CDR1 DFQATT, CDR2 SNEGSKA (reference sequence). With 5 bases clipped from V and 3 bases from J, the junction kept 11 bases outside the gene matches. CDR3 in DNA: TGCAGTGCTCTCGATCAGCGGGAGGCGGGCTACGAGCAGTACTTC. This gives the protein CSALDQREAGYEQYF.

This clonotype was counted a few times. Possible read error: a much larger clone is one base away. V and J are TRBV7-9 and TRBJ2-5, with 13 bases identical to TRBD2. This CDR3 spans 15 amino acids. Per the germline V gene, CDR1 is SEHNR and CDR2 is FQNEAQ (reference sequence). J lost 4 bases, V lost 4 bases, and 3 bases had no gene match. CDR3 DNA sequence: TGTGCCAGCAGCTCGACTAGCGGGAGGTCAGAGACCCAGTACTTC. Translating it yields CASSSTSGRSETQYF.

About this clonotype itself: A far larger clone lies a single base away; this is likely a read error. The chain has TRBV7-9 and TRBJ2-7, with D perhaps matching TRBD2 (6 bases). The V gene's germline CDR1 is SEHNR and CDR2 FQNEAQ (reference sequence). CDR3 length: 13 residues. In DNA, the CDR3 is TGTGCCAGCAGCCTCGGGGGTACCTACGGGCAGTACTTC. This translates into CASSLGGTYGQYF.

This clonotype was detected once. The genes are TRBV7-9 and TRBJ2-7; TRBD2 matches 7 bases. The CDR3 extends over 15 amino acids. CDR1 is SEHNR and CDR2 is FQNEAQ in the germline V gene (reference sequence). The V gene end was trimmed by 4 bases and the J gene end by 4 bases; junction bases not matched to a gene: 10. CDR3 nucleotides: TGTGCCAGCAGCTATGGCGATGGGGAGGGTTACGAGCAGTACTTC. As protein: CASSYGDGEGYEQYF.

The rearrangement joins TRBV7-9 to TRBJ2-7; possibly TRBD2 for D (6 bases). Germline CDR1 SEHNR, CDR2 FQNEAQ (reference sequence). V was clipped by 7 bases and J by 3 bases, with 16 bases between them. The CDR3 spans 14 residues. CDR3 DNA: TGTGCCAGCAATGGGAGGAAAGCGGGCTACGAGCAGTACTTC. This encodes CASNGRKAGYEQYF.

This clonotype turned up a few times. The J gene is TRBJ2-7, the V gene TRBV5-4; D perhaps matches TRBD2 (5 bases). The CDR3 runs to 14 residues. V was shortened by 5 bases and J by 7 bases, with 19 bases between the two germline ends. Germline-derived CDR1 and CDR2 are SGHNT and YYREEE (reference sequence). CDR3 residues: CASSREKGLWEQYF. CDR3 bases: TGTGCCAGCAGTCGGGAAAAGGGTCTGTGGGAGCAGTACTTC.